These 27 T cell receptor beta chains were all obtained from the same sample, sequenced in a study of blood T cell repertoires in COVID-19. Produced via immunoSEQ multiplex PCR; TCRdb's table is partial and in-frame only. The sample shows 100,000 or so clones, 90% to 95% of them seen only once. What was sequenced was peripheral blood. The receptors were gathered from a human donor with active COVID-19. The donor label of this sample is uncertain.

The J gene is TRBJ1-4, the V gene TRBV5-4; tentatively, D is TRBD1 (5 bases). Germline assignment: CDR1 SGHNT and CDR2 YYREEE (reference sequence). The V and J ends lost 4 bases and 7 bases respectively, with 17 bases between them. The CDR3 sequence is 15 residues long. The chain's CDR3 is CASSPGLPLGEKLFF. The DNA for the CDR3 is TGTGCCAGCAGCCCGGGACTGCCATTGGGTGAAAAACTGTTTTTT.

This clone was detected once. J is TRBJ2-5 and V is TRBV9, with 13 bases that match TRBD2. V lost 2 bases to trimming and J lost 1 base; unmatched junction nucleotides: 2. Per germline, CDR1 SGDLS and CDR2 YYNGEE. The CDR3 is made up of 16 amino acids. CDR3 protein: CASSVGTSGAQETQYF. The CDR3 DNA is TGTGCCAGCAGCGTCGGGACTAGCGGGGCCCAAGAGACCCAGTACTTC.

The chain carries TRBV14 and TRBJ2-7; 8 nucleotides align to TRBD2. The germline V gene has CDR1 SGHDN and CDR2 FVKESK. The CDR3 contains 15 residues. The junction had 3 bases not matched to a gene; V was cut back by 2 bases and J by 0 bases. The CDR3 loop is CASSQWTSPSYEQYF. CDR3 coding DNA: TGTGCCAGCAGCCAATGGACTAGCCCCTCCTACGAGCAGTACTTC. The entire variable domain, with the rest obtained from reference TRBV14 and TRBJ2-7, is as follows: EAGVTQFPSHSVIEKGQTVTLRCDPISGHDNLYWYRRVMGKEIKFLLHFVKESKQDESGMPNNRFLAERTGGTYSTLKVQPAELEDSGVYFCASSQWTSPSYEQYFGPGTRLTVT.

The rearrangement joins TRBV5-1 to TRBJ2-2, with 8 bases fitting TRBD1. V lost 4 bases and J lost 5; bases outside the gene matches: 10. CDR3 length: 16 residues. Germline V gives CDR1 SGHRS, CDR2 YFSETQ. CDR3 sequence: CASSPQPQGATGELFF. The CDR3 nucleotides are TGCGCCAGCAGCCCCCAACCCCAGGGGGCGACCGGGGAGCTGTTTTTT.

This chain joins TRBV11-3 and TRBJ1-1; tentative D call: TRBD1 (5 bases). Trimming cost V 5 bases and J 0 bases, with 13 bases left between them. Germline CDR1 and CDR2: SGHNT and YENEEA. This CDR3 spans 15 amino acids. In nucleotides, the CDR3 is TGTGCCAGCAGCCCCACCTCGACAGTGAACACTGAAGCTTTCTTT. Protein product: CASSPTSTVNTEAFF.

The chain uses TRBV28 and TRBJ1-5, with TRBD1 matching over 7 bases. Per the germline V gene, CDR1 is MDHEN and CDR2 is SYDVKM. The CDR3 runs to 14 residues. The junction had 5 bases not matched to a gene; V was cut back by 5 bases and J by 4 bases. The CDR3 region has the DNA TGTGCCAGCAGTGGTTCAGGGGGGAATCAGCCCCAGCATTTT. This sequence encodes CASSGSGGNQPQHF.

This chain uses TRBV12-3 or TRBV12-4 with TRBJ1-6; D gene ambiguous. Trimming pared 2 bases from V and 6 bases from J, leaving 5 bases between. CDR3 length: 13 residues. CDR3 bases: TGTGCCAGCAGTTTAAAGCTTAATTCACCCCTCCACTTT. Translated, it gives CASSLKLNSPLHF.

Only one count was recorded for this clone. The CDR3, as DNA: TGTGCCAGCAGTTTATTCCCGGGGGTGAATTCACCCCTCCACTTT. It is translated as CASSLFPGVNSPLHF. This chain connects TRBV27 to TRBJ1-6, with D perhaps TRBD1 (5 bases). Trimming removed 1 base from V and 7 bases from J, with 11 bases in between. The CDR3 is 15 amino acids. In germline, CDR1 is MNHEY, CDR2 SMNVEV (reference sequence).

This clone was seen more than once but under ten times. This chain joins TRBV2 and TRBJ2-7; 8 bases line up with TRBD2. The CDR3 totals 15 residues. The germline V gene has CDR1 SNHLY and CDR2 FYNNEI. The V and J ends lost 1 base and 2 bases, in that order; junction bases with no gene match: 4. This chain's CDR3 is CASSEGISGTYEQYF. CDR3 in DNA: TGTGCCAGCAGTGAAGGCATTAGCGGGACCTACGAGCAGTACTTC.

The chain uses TRBV6-5 and TRBJ2-4, with D maybe TRBD2 (5 bases). V was trimmed by 0 bases and J by 5 bases, leaving 11 bases between them. This CDR3 is built from 15 residues. In germline, CDR1 is MNHEY, CDR2 SVGAGI. DNA for the CDR3: TGTGCCAGCAGTTACTCGAGGGTCCCCCAAAACATTCAGTACTTC. Translation: CASSYSRVPQNIQYF.

The chain carries TRBV4-3 and TRBJ2-3; D is uncertain. V was cut by 1 base and J by 2 bases, with 10 bases left in between. The CDR3 runs 15 residues. CDR1 LGHNA and CDR2 YSLEER come from the germline V gene. The CDR3 protein is CASSQGAGPTDTQYF. DNA of the CDR3: TGCGCCAGCAGCCAAGGGGCAGGCCCCACAGATACGCAGTATTTT.

The chain uses TRBV14 and TRBJ2-1; TRBD1 matches 9 bases. Germline trimming cut 4 bases from V and 8 bases from J; bases unmatched to any gene: 15. CDR1 and CDR2 from the germline V gene are SGHDN and FVKESK. CDR3 length equals 17 residues. The CDR3, as DNA: TGTGCCAGCAGCCCCTTGGGACAGGGAATACCCCGGGATGAGCAGTTCTTC. It specifies CASSPLGQGIPRDEQFF.

This clone was seen a single time. The rearrangement uses TRBV28 and TRBJ2-7, with D maybe TRBD1 (6 bases). This CDR3 contains 15 residues. The germline V and J ends were trimmed by 6 bases and 0 bases, with 15 bases remaining between them. Germline V lookup: CDR1 MDHEN, CDR2 SYDVKM. In nucleotides, the CDR3 is TGTGCCAGCAGCACGACAGGCTACAGCTCCTACGAGCAGTACTTC. Encoded protein: CASSTTGYSSYEQYF.

This rearrangement joins TRBV24-1 to TRBJ1-2, with TRBD1 as a possible D gene (6 bases). This CDR3 comprises 19 residues. Looked up from germline, CDR1 is KGHDR and CDR2 is SFDVKD. The V gene lost 6 bases and the J gene lost 5 bases, with 30 bases spanning the gap. The CDR3, as DNA: TGTGCCACCAGTAGGGGATGGACAGAGGAGTTTCGTGGAGAATATGGCTACACCTTC. Translation gives CATSRGWTEEFRGEYGYTF.

This chain links TRBV24-1 with TRBJ2-1, with TRBD1 matching 8 bases. Germline assignment: CDR1 KGHDR and CDR2 SFDVKD. The CDR3 has 16 residues. V gave up 5 bases and J gave up 0 bases; unmatched junction bases: 5. The CDR3 DNA is TGTGCCACCAGTGCAGGGGGCGGAAGCTCCTACAATGAGCAGTTCTTC. Its protein product is CATSAGGGSSYNEQFF.

Notes on this clone: One end of the junction varies from germline; a read error may be responsible. Other DNA variants within this sample encode the same CDR3. The V gene is TRBV19, the J gene TRBJ1-4; 7 positions agree with TRBD1. Germline CDR1 reads LNHDA; CDR2 reads SQIVND (reference sequence). The CDR3 loop spans 15 amino acids. CDR3 amino acids: CASSFLQGLEEKLFF. Written as DNA, the CDR3 is TGTGCTAGTAGTTTCTTACAGGGGTTGGAGGAAAAACTGTTTTTT.

This rearrangement joins TRBV2 to TRBJ2-5, with D tentatively TRBD1 (6 bases). The CDR3 spans 15 residues. V lost 3 bases, J lost 5 bases, and 16 bases lay in between. The germline gives CDR1 SNHLY, CDR2 FYNNEI. The DNA of the CDR3 is TGTGCCAGCAGTGATCCCCGCCAGGGGAAGGAGACCCAGTACTTC. This gives the protein CASSDPRQGKETQYF.

V gene TRBV13 combines with J gene TRBJ2-1; D is undetermined. Germline CDR1 PRHDT, CDR2 FYEKMQ (reference sequence). The CDR3 is made up of 16 amino acids. The germline V and J ends were trimmed by 5 bases and 0 bases, with 14 bases remaining between them. The CDR3 loop reads CASSPLQASSYNEQFF. CDR3 DNA sequence: TGTGCCAGCAGCCCCCTTCAGGCCAGCTCCTACAATGAGCAGTTCTTC.

This chain connects TRBV6-5 to TRBJ2-1; D is possibly TRBD1 (5 bases). The CDR3 runs to 15 residues. Per the germline V gene, CDR1 is MNHEY and CDR2 is SVGAGI. The V end lost 2 bases, the J end lost 6 bases, and 14 bases lay between the germline ends. The CDR3 here is CASSYLRTSFNEQFF. DNA for the CDR3: TGTGCCAGCAGTTACCTCCGGACAAGTTTCAATGAGCAGTTCTTC.

The J gene is TRBJ2-7, the V gene TRBV5-4; TRBD1 agrees at 7 bases. Germline CDR1 and CDR2: SGHNT and YYREEE (reference sequence). V gave up 2 bases and J gave up 3 bases; unmatched junction bases: 5. The CDR3 covers 14 residues. The CDR3 DNA reads as TGTGCCAGCAGCTTCCGGGACAGAGACTACGAGCAGTACTTC. This codes for CASSFRDRDYEQYF.

This clone is a singleton in its sample. This chain connects TRBV29-1 to TRBJ2-3, with a tentative D call TRBD1 (5 bases). Germline V CDR1 and CDR2: SQVTM, ANQGSEA. CDR3 length equals 11 residues. V lost 6 bases, J lost 4 bases, and 8 bases lay in between. The CDR3 region is CSVFRADTQYF. DNA of the CDR3: TGCAGCGTGTTCAGGGCAGATACGCAGTATTTT.

This rearrangement joins TRBV19 to TRBJ1-3, with 9 positions matching TRBD1. There are 15 residues in the CDR3. CDR1 LNHDA and CDR2 SQIVND come from the germline V gene (reference sequence). Trimming took 4 bases from V and 4 from J; bases not matched to a gene: 5. The CDR3 protein is CASSTTGGRGNTIYF. The CDR3 DNA reads as TGTGCCAGTAGTACAACAGGGGGCCGAGGAAACACCATATATTTT.

The chain uses TRBV5-1 and TRBJ2-7; 7 nucleotides match TRBD2. J lost 5 bases, V lost 2 bases, and 4 bases had no gene match. Germline CDR1 SGHRS, CDR2 YFSETQ. The CDR3 loop spans 13 amino acids. The CDR3 loop reads CASSFGGGNEQYF. CDR3 bases: TGCGCCAGCAGCTTTGGGGGAGGGAACGAGCAGTACTTC.

V and J are TRBV18 and TRBJ1-2; D possibly corresponds to TRBD1 (5 bases). Germline V gene lookup returns CDR1 KGHSH and CDR2 LQKENI. This CDR3 is 14 amino acids long. The V gene lost 3 bases and the J gene lost 4 bases, with 12 bases spanning the gap. The CDR3 loop is CASSPSREGYGYTF. In DNA, the CDR3 is TGTGCCAGCTCACCGTCCAGGGAAGGCTATGGCTACACCTTC.

The chain employs TRBV29-1 and TRBJ2-1; TRBD2 is a possible D gene (6 bases). From germline, CDR1 is SQVTM and CDR2 ANQGSEA. V was trimmed by 4 bases and J by 7 bases, leaving 11 bases between them. This CDR3 is built from 12 residues. The CDR3: CSVGRGRNEQFF. CDR3 bases: TGCAGCGTTGGACGAGGGAGGAATGAGCAGTTCTTC.

The chain links TRBV15 to TRBJ2-7, with 7 bases matching TRBD2. V gave up 0 bases and J gave up 1 base; unmatched junction bases: 3. Germline lookup yields CDR1 LNHNV and CDR2 YYDKDF (reference sequence). This CDR3 is 15 amino acids long. CDR3 DNA: TGTGCCACCAGCAGAGAGGGAGGGGCTTCCTACGAGCAGTACTTC. Encoded protein: CATSREGGASYEQYF.

This rearrangement joins TRBV18 to TRBJ1-2, with 7 bases identical to TRBD1. Germline CDR1 is KGHSH and CDR2 is LQKENI. Losses at the gene ends were 2 bases for V and 6 bases for J; bases not matched to a gene: 9. The CDR3 sequence is 15 residues long. This CDR3 reads CASSPFKGGVNGYTF. For the CDR3, the DNA is TGTGCCAGCTCACCATTTAAAGGGGGCGTAAATGGCTACACCTTC.